One sample yielded the 31 T cell receptor beta chains listed below, sequenced in a study of blood T cell repertoires in COVID-19. Clones were sequenced by immunoSEQ multiplex PCR, and TCRdb holds only the in-frame ones, with some missing. The profile shows about 140,000 clones, roughly 88% of them singletons. The sample consisted of peripheral blood. These receptors originate from a woman aged 60-70 years with acute or convalescent COVID-19.

This sequence joins TRBV10-3 and TRBJ2-6, with a tentative D call TRBD2 (5 bases). CDR1 and CDR2 (germline): ENHRY, SYGVKD. V gave up 7 bases and J gave up 0 bases, with 10 bases separating them. The CDR3 sequence is 15 residues long. As DNA, the CDR3 is TGTGCCATCACCCGGGGTTCCTCTGGGGCCAACGTCCTGACTTTC. This translates into CAITRGSSGANVLTF.

The rearrangement uses TRBV14 and TRBJ1-4, with a possible D match to TRBD1 (5 bases). The CDR3 has 14 residues. Trimming pared 0 bases from V and 7 bases from J, leaving 9 bases between. Germline V CDR1 and CDR2: SGHDN, FVKESK. CDR3 in DNA: TGTGCCAGCAGCCAAGAGGGGGGTGGTGAAAAACTGTTTTTT. The encoded protein is CASSQEGGGEKLFF.

A single count supports this clone. The rearrangement joins TRBV2 to TRBJ1-3; D is possibly TRBD1 (6 bases). This CDR3 is built from 13 residues. Trimming pared 7 bases from V and 2 bases from J, leaving 9 bases between. The V gene's germline CDR1 is SNHLY and CDR2 FYNNEI. The CDR3 sequence is CASIQGAGNTIYF. DNA of the CDR3: TGTGCCAGCATACAGGGCGCTGGAAACACCATATATTTT. The full variable domain, in which reference TRBV2 and TRBJ1-3 provide the parts outside the CDR3, is EPEVTQTPSHQVTQMGQEVILRCVPISNHLYFYWYRQILGQKVEFLVSFYNNEISEKSEIFDDQFSVERPDGSNFTLKIRSTKLEDSAMYFCASIQGAGNTIYFGEGSWLTVV.

V is TRBV28 and J is TRBJ1-2, with 7 bases identical to TRBD1. The germline gives CDR1 MDHEN, CDR2 SYDVKM. With V trimmed by 4 bases and J by 4 bases, 6 bases remained unmatched. The CDR3 is 14 amino acids. The CDR3 DNA sequence: TGTGCCAGCAGTTCCGGGGGACAGCGCTATGGCTACACCTTC. Its protein product is CASSSGGQRYGYTF.

This clone has more than one count but fewer than ten. The chain combines TRBV11-2 with TRBJ2-3, with D maybe TRBD1 (6 bases). Germline V gene lookup returns CDR1 SGHAT and CDR2 FQNNGV. This CDR3 comprises 16 residues. V was shortened by 1 base and J by 0 bases, with 11 bases between the two germline ends. CDR3 residues: CASSLVGGRSTDTQYF. The CDR3 DNA sequence: TGTGCCAGCAGCTTAGTTGGGGGCCGAAGCACAGATACGCAGTATTTT.

This rearrangement joins TRBV10-3 to TRBJ2-3, with 11 nucleotides matching TRBD1. CDR1 ENHRY and CDR2 SYGVKD come from the germline V gene. Unmatched junction bases numbered 5, after V lost 5 bases and J lost 4 bases. The CDR3 runs to 15 residues. The CDR3 region has the DNA TGTGCCATCAGTCGGGACAGGGGGATCGCAGATACGCAGTATTTT. Amino acid sequence: CAISRDRGIADTQYF.

This rearrangement joins TRBV21-1 to TRBJ1-1. TRBV21-1 is deemed a pseudogene. The CDR3 sequence is 14 residues long. The DNA of the CDR3 is TGTGCCAGCAGCAAATGCCCTAGAAACACTGAAGCTTTCTTT. Encoded protein: CASSKCPRNTEAFF.

This chain uses TRBV5-1 with TRBJ2-6; D may be TRBD1 (5 bases). V was trimmed by 7 bases and J by 0 bases, leaving 14 bases between them. CDR3 length equals 16 residues. CDR1 is SGHRS, CDR2 YFSETQ, per germline. CDR3 nucleotide sequence: TGCGCCAGCCTTCCGGGCAGGGCCTCTGGGGCCAACGTCCTGACTTTC. It codes for CASLPGRASGANVLTF. Full variable domain (remainder filled in from reference TRBV5-1 and TRBJ2-6): KAGVTQTPRYLIKTRGQQVTLSCSPISGHRSVSWYQQTPGQGLQFLFEYFSETQRNKGNFPGRFSGRQFSNSRSEMNVSTLELGDSALYLCASLPGRASGANVLTFGAGSRLTVL.

This chain uses TRBV11-1 with TRBJ1-2; 8 bases line up with TRBD1. Germline assignment: CDR1 SGHAT and CDR2 FQDESV (reference sequence). The J segment lost 5 bases and the V segment lost 6 bases, leaving 2 bases of the junction unmatched. The CDR3 is 12 residues long. The chain's CDR3 is CASSNRGYGYTF. CDR3 coding DNA: TGTGCCAGCAGTAACAGGGGGTATGGCTACACCTTC.

The chain carries TRBV6-1 and TRBJ1-5, with D unresolved. CDR1 MNHNS and CDR2 SASEGT come from the germline V gene. The CDR3 consists of 13 residues. Trimming removed 2 bases at V and 6 bases at J, with 8 bases between. The CDR3 coding sequence is TGTGCCAGCAGTGAACGCTTGGCTCAGCCCCAGCATTTT. Its protein is CASSERLAQPQHF.

J is TRBJ1-1 and V is TRBV4-1, with a tentative D call TRBD1 (6 bases). Germline V gene lookup returns CDR1 MGHRA and CDR2 YSYEKL. The CDR3 runs 16 residues. V shed 1 base and J shed 1 base, with 13 bases lying between them. Here the CDR3 DNA reads TGCGCCAGCAGCCAAGGGGGAAGACAGGAGAACACTGAAGCTTTCTTT. Its protein product is CASSQGGRQENTEAFF.

The chain carries TRBV27 and TRBJ2-3, with 8 positions matching TRBD1. The CDR3 runs 14 residues. Germline loops: CDR1 MNHEY, CDR2 SMNVEV (reference sequence). V was pared by 5 bases and J by 7 bases, with 8 bases of the junction left unmatched. The CDR3 DNA follows: TGTGCCAGCAGTCGACAGGGGCCGCACAATACGCAGTATTTT. This sequence encodes CASSRQGPHNTQYF.

The gene calls are TRBV27 and TRBJ1-3, with D uncertain. The CDR3 sequence is 15 residues long. CDR1 and CDR2 (germline): MNHEY, SMNVEV (reference sequence). Trimming left V 5 bases short and J 0 bases short, with 11 bases between. The CDR3 sequence: CASSKTRGSGNTIYF. DNA for the CDR3: TGTGCCAGCAGTAAAACCCGGGGCTCTGGAAACACCATATATTTT.

The CDR3 protein is CASSPGTGLSPLHF. The CDR3 region has the DNA TGCGCCAGCAGCCCCGGGACAGGGCTCTCACCCCTCCACTTT. J is TRBJ1-6 and V is TRBV5-1; 9 nucleotides line up with TRBD1. There are 14 residues in the CDR3. Germline CDR1 is SGHRS and CDR2 is YFSETQ. With V trimmed by 4 bases and J by 10 bases, 6 bases remained unmatched.

This clone was picked up a small number of times. A junction boundary mismatches the germline segment, possibly from a read error. The chain employs TRBV4-3 and TRBJ2-2, with 9 bases identical to TRBD1. Germline lookup yields CDR1 LGHNA and CDR2 YSLEER. This CDR3 is built from 17 residues. The CDR3 coding sequence is TGCGCCAGCAACCAATTCCCGGGACAGGGCGGCACCGGGGAGCTGTTTTTT. Translation gives CASNQFPGQGGTGELFF.

The chain uses TRBV4-3 and TRBJ2-1, with 8 bases matching TRBD1. The CDR3 length is 13 residues. The V and J ends lost 3 bases and 8 bases, in that order; junction bases with no gene match: 3. Germline CDR1 reads LGHNA; CDR2 reads YSLEER. CDR3 sequence reads: CASSHQTGDEQFF. The CDR3 region has the DNA TGCGCCAGCAGCCATCAGACAGGGGATGAGCAGTTCTTC.

In its sample, this clone was seen a few times. V and J are TRBV5-1 and TRBJ2-2, with 9 bases fitting TRBD1. Germline V gene sequence: CDR1 SGHRS, CDR2 YFSETQ. CDR3 length: 18 amino acids. J lost 1 base, V lost 0 bases, and 7 bases had no gene match. In nucleotides, the CDR3 is TGCGCCAGCAGCTTGGGAGCGGGACAGGGAGTGAACACCGGGGAGCTGTTTTTT. Residues: CASSLGAGQGVNTGELFF.

This chain uses TRBV21-1 with TRBJ1-5. TRBV21-1 is marked as a pseudogene. This CDR3 contains 19 residues. As DNA, the CDR3 is TGTGCCAGCAGCAAAGTTAGGACGCGGCAGGCCACCGCGGGGCAGCCCCAGCATTTT. As protein: CASSKVRTRQATAGQPQHF.

The rearrangement joins TRBV4-3 to TRBJ2-1, with 10 bases lining up with TRBD1. Germline CDR1 and CDR2: LGHNA and YSLEER. The CDR3 totals 13 residues. Trimming removed 8 bases from V and 5 bases from J; junction bases left unmatched: 3. The DNA of the CDR3 is TGCGCCAGCGGACAGGGGGTCCACAATGAGCAGTTCTTC. Protein product: CASGQGVHNEQFF.

This chain uses TRBV5-1 with TRBJ1-2, with D possibly TRBD1 on 6 matching bases. CDR1 SGHRS and CDR2 YFSETQ come from the germline V gene. With 4 bases removed from V and 2 bases from J, the gap between germline ends came to 18 bases. The CDR3 sequence is 16 residues long. The CDR3 region is CASSQDRWVPNYGYTF. For the CDR3, the DNA is TGCGCCAGCAGCCAGGACAGATGGGTGCCCAACTATGGCTACACCTTC.

The V call is TRBV9, the J call TRBJ1-3, with a weak D call TRBD1 (5 bases). V was clipped by 0 bases and J by 0 bases, with 10 bases between them. CDR1 SGDLS and CDR2 YYNGEE come from the germline V gene. The CDR3 is 16 residues long. In DNA form, the CDR3 reads TGTGCCAGCAGCGTAGATGCAGGACACTCTGGAAACACCATATATTTT. Translating it yields CASSVDAGHSGNTIYF.

This chain joins TRBV18 and TRBJ2-7; 13 bases fit TRBD2. V lost 6 bases, J lost 1 base, and 3 bases stayed unmatched. The CDR3 contains 15 residues. In germline, CDR1 is KGHSH, CDR2 LQKENI. The CDR3 is CASSLTSGGSYEQYF. CDR3 DNA: TGTGCCAGCTCGCTGACTAGCGGGGGGTCCTACGAGCAGTACTTC. Full variable domain (outside the CDR3, taken from reference TRBV18 and TRBJ2-7): NAGVMQNPRHLVRRRGQEARLRCSPMKGHSHVYWYRQLPEEGLKFMVYLQKENIIDESGMPKERFSAEFPKEGPSILRIQQVVRGDSAAYFCASSLTSGGSYEQYFGPGTRLTVT.

The CDR3 DNA sequence: TGTGCCAGCAATCCTCTGTCAGTGGCCCAGCCCCAGCATTTT. This codes for CASNPLSVAQPQHF. V usage is TRBV6-5 and J usage is TRBJ1-5; the D is unclear. Germline CDR1 reads MNHEY; CDR2 reads SVGAGI. The V end was cut by 7 bases, the J end by 7 bases, with 17 bases between. This CDR3 is built from 14 residues.

The gene calls are TRBV9 and TRBJ2-5, with 12 bases that match TRBD2. The CDR3 totals 17 residues. Germline trimming cut 0 bases from V and 1 base from J; bases unmatched to any gene: 4. Germline values: CDR1 SGDLS, CDR2 YYNGEE. The CDR3 region is CASSVGGLAGSQETQYF. The DNA for the CDR3 is TGTGCCAGCAGCGTAGGTGGACTAGCGGGGAGCCAAGAGACCCAGTACTTC. Complete variable domain (other parts from reference TRBV9 and TRBJ2-5): DSGVTQTPKHLITATGQRVTLRCSPRSGDLSVYWYQQSLDQGLQFLIQYYNGEERAKGNILERFSAQQFPDLHSELNLSSLELGDSALYFCASSVGGLAGSQETQYFGPGTRLLVL.

The chain joins TRBV24-1 to TRBJ1-5; 7 bases fit TRBD1. Per germline, CDR1 KGHDR and CDR2 SFDVKD. V gave up 8 bases and J gave up 4 bases; unmatched junction bases: 7. The CDR3 spans 14 residues. CDR3 residues: CATKSGTENQPQHF. The CDR3 nucleotides read TGTGCCACCAAGTCCGGGACAGAAAATCAGCCCCAGCATTTT.

This sequence joins TRBV9 and TRBJ1-6, with 9 positions matching TRBD1. Looked up from germline, CDR1 is SGDLS and CDR2 is YYNGEE. V gave up 0 bases and J gave up 5 bases; unmatched junction bases: 3. The CDR3 is 16 amino acids. In DNA, the CDR3 is TGTGCCAGCAGCGTAGGAGGGACAGGGAATAATTCACCCCTCCACTTT. This gives the protein CASSVGGTGNNSPLHF.

The chain is built from TRBV18 and TRBJ1-1, with D maybe TRBD1 (6 bases). There are 17 residues in the CDR3. Per germline, CDR1 KGHSH and CDR2 LQKENI. Trimming took off 4 bases at V and 1 base at J, with 19 bases between the two ends. This CDR3 reads CASSQIAGGVENTEAFF. The CDR3 coding sequence is TGTGCCAGCTCACAAATAGCGGGGGGCGTGGAGAACACTGAAGCTTTCTTT.

The chain employs TRBV5-1 and TRBJ1-2; no definite D call. Germline loops: CDR1 SGHRS, CDR2 YFSETQ. V was shortened by 0 bases and J by 2 bases, with 11 bases between the two germline ends. The CDR3 consists of 15 residues. CDR3 bases: TGCGCCAGCAGCTTGGATGGTGGAGGCAACTATGGCTACACCTTC. It codes for CASSLDGGGNYGYTF.

The CDR3 bases are TGTGCCAGCAGTGAATTGTGGGGCAGTATGGGGGGACAGTACTTC. Translation gives CASSELWGSMGGQYF. The chain couples TRBV6-1 to TRBJ2-7; perhaps TRBD2 as D (6 bases). Trimming took 2 bases from V and 10 from J, leaving 21 bases between them. Germline V gene data show CDR1 as MNHNS and CDR2 as SASEGT. CDR3 length equals 15 residues.

This rearrangement joins TRBV12-3 or TRBV12-4 to TRBJ1-5, with D uncertain. CDR3 size: 12 residues. V lost 6 bases and J lost 0, with 3 bases in between. For the CDR3, the DNA is TGTGCCAGCAGCATTAGCAATCAGCCCCAGCATTTT. This codes for CASSISNQPQHF.

The genes are TRBV6-5 and TRBJ2-5; 11 bases are shared with TRBD2. This CDR3 contains 15 residues. CDR1 and CDR2 (germline): MNHEY, SVGAGI. V lost 6 bases to trimming and J lost 5 bases; unmatched junction nucleotides: 8. The DNA for the CDR3 is TGTGCCAGCAGACGAATTAGCGGGGGGGTCGAGACCCAGTACTTC. The encoded protein is CASRRISGGVETQYF.